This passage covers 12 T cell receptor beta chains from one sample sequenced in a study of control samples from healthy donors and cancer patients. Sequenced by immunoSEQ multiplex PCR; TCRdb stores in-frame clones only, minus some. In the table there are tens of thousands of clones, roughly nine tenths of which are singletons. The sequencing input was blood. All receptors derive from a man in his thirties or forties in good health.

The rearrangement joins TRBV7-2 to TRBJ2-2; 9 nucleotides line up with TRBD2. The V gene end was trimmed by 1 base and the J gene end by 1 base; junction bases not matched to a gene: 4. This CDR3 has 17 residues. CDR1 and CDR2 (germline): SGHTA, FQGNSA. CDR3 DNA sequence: TGTGCCAGCAGCTTAGTCCCAGCGGGAGGGAACACCGGGGAGCTGTTTTTT. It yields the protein CASSLVPAGGNTGELFF.

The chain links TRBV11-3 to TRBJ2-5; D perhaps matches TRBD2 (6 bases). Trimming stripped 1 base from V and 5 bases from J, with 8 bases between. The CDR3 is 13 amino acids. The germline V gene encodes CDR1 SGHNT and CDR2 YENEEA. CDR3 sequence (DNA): TGTGCCAGCAGCTTAGCGGGAGTTGAGACCCAGTACTTC. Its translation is CASSLAGVETQYF.

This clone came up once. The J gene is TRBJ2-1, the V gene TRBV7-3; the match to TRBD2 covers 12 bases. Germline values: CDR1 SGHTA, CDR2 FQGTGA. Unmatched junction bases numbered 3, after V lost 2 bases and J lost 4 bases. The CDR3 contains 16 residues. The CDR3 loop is CASSLGLAGRYNEQFF. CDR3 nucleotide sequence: TGTGCCAGCAGCTTAGGACTAGCGGGGCGATACAATGAGCAGTTCTTC.

For the CDR3, the DNA is TGCGCCAGCAGCCAAGGTGGGGGAGAAGAGACCCAGTACTTC. It encodes CASSQGGGEETQYF. The chain combines TRBV4-1 with TRBJ2-5, with D perhaps assigned TRBD1 or TRBD2 (5 bases each). Germline lookup yields CDR1 MGHRA and CDR2 YSYEKL. Trimming shortened V by 1 base and J by 3 bases, and 9 bases separated the two germline ends. The CDR3 sequence is 14 residues long.

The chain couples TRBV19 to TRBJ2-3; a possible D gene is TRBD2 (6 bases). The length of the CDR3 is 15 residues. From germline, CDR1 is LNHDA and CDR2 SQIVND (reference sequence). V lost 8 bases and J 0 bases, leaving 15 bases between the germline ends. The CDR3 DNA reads TGTGCCAGTTCACGACGGGAGATAAGCACAGATACGCAGTATTTT. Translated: CASSRREISTDTQYF.

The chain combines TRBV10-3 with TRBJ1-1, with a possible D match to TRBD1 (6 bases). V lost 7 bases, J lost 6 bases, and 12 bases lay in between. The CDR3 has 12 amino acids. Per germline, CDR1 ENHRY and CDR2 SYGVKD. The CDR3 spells CAITGGGPEAFF. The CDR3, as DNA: TGTGCCATCACCGGCGGGGGCCCTGAAGCTTTCTTT.

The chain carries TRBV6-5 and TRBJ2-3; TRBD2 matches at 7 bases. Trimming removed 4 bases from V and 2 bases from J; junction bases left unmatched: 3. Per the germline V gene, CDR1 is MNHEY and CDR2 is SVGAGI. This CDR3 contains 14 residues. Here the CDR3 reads CASSLAGLTDTQYF. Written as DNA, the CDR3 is TGTGCCAGCAGTTTAGCGGGCCTCACAGATACGCAGTATTTT.

The CDR3 loop reads CASSLPFYYGYTF. The CDR3 DNA reads as TGTGCCAGCAGTTTACCATTCTACTATGGCTACACCTTC. This chain joins TRBV28 and TRBJ1-2; D is unclear. Per the germline V gene, CDR1 is MDHEN and CDR2 is SYDVKM. Trimming cost V 2 bases and J 3 bases, with 7 bases left between them. The CDR3 contains 13 residues.

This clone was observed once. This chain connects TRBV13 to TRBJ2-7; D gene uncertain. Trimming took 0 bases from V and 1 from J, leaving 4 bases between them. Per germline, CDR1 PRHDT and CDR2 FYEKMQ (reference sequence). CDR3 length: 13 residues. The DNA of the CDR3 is TGTGCCAGCAGCTTAGGATTTTCCTACGAGCAGTACTTC. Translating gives CASSLGFSYEQYF.

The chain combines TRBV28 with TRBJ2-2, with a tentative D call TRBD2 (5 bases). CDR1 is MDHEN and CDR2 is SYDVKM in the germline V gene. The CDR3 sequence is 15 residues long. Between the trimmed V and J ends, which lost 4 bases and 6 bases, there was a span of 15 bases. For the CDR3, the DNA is TGTGCCAGCAGTTCCGGGGTCTTGGAGGCCGGGGAGCTGTTTTTT. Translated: CASSSGVLEAGELFF.

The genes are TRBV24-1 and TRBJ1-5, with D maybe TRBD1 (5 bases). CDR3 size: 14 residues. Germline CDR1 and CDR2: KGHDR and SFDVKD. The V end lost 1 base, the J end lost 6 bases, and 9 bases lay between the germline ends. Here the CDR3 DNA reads TGTGCCACCAGTGATTTTTCAGGGACTCAGCCCCAGCATTTT. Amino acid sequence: CATSDFSGTQPQHF.

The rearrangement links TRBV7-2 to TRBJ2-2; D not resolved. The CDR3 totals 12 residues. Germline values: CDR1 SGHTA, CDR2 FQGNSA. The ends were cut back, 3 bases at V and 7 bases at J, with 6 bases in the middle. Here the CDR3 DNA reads TGTGCCAGCAGCTTTTATGGCGGGGAGCTGTTTTTT. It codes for CASSFYGGELFF.